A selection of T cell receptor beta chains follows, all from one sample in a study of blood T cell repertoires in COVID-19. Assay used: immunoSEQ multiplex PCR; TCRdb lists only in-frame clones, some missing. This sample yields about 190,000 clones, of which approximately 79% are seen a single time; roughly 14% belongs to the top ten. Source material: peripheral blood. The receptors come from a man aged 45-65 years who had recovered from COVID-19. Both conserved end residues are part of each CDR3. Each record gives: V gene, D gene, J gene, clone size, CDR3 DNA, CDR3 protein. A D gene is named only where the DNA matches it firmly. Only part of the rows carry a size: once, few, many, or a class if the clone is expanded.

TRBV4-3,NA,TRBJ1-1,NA,TGCGCCAGCAGCCAAGCTAACCCATCCACGAACACTGAAGCTTTCTTT,CASSQANPSTNTEAFF
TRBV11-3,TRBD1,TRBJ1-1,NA,TGTGCCAGCAGCTTAGGGACAGGGACTTCTGAAGCTTTCTTT,CASSLGTGTSEAFF
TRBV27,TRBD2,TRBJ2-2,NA,TGTGCCAGCAGTTTATTCTCCCCCCTAGCGGGAGGCACCGGGGAGCTGTTTTTT,CASSLFSPLAGGTGELFF
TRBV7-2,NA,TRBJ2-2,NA,TGTGCCAGCAGCCCCGCGGTCGGGGAGCTGTTTTTT,CASSPAVGELFF
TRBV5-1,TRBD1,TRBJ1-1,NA,TGCGCCAGCAGCTGGCTCGGGACAGCAGACACTGAAGCTTTCTTT,CASSWLGTADTEAFF
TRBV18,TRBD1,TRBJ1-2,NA,TGTGCCAGCTCAATAACAGGGGGCGTCAATCACTATGGCTACACCTTC,CASSITGGVNHYGYTF
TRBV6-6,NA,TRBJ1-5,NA,TGTGCCAGCAGTCCCTTAAGGGGCGATCAGCCCCAGCATTTT,CASSPLRGDQPQHF
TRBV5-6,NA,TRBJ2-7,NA,TGTGCCAGCAGCTTGGTTCGATCCGGGTACGAGCAGTACTTC,CASSLVRSGYEQYF
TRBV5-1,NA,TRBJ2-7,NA,TGCGCCAGCAGGCCGACAGGCCTCCGCGAGCAGTACTTC,CASRPTGLREQYF
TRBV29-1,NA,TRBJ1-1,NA,TGCAGCGTTGGGTCACCCCTGCAGGGTAGGAGCACTGAAGCTTTCTTT,CSVGSPLQGRSTEAFF
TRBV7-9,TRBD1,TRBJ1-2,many,TGTGCCAGCAGCCCGGGACAGCCCTCCTATGGCTACACCTTC,CASSPGQPSYGYTF
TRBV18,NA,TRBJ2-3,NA,TGTGCCAGCTCACCACCAGGGCGGGTCACAGATACGCAGTATTTT,CASSPPGRVTDTQYF
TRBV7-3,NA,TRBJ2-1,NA,TGTGCCAGCAGCTTAACCGGGGGGCTAAACAATGAGCAGTTCTTC,CASSLTGGLNNEQFF
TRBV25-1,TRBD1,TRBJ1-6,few,TGTGCCAGCAGTCGACAGGGAGTTTCCTATAATTCACCCCTCCACTTT,CASSRQGVSYNSPLHF
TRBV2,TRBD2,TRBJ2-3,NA,TGTGCCAGCAGTGAAGGTCGAGCGGGAGACACAGATACGCAGTATTTT,CASSEGRAGDTDTQYF
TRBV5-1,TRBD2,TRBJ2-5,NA,TGCGCCAGCAGCTCCCAGACTAGCGGGAACCAAGAGACCCAGTACTTC,CASSSQTSGNQETQYF
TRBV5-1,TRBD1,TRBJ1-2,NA,TGCGCCAGCAGCTTGGACCCCCAAGGACAGGCTAAAGGCTACACCTTC,CASSLDPQGQAKGYTF
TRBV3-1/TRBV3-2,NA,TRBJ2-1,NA,TGTGCCAGCAGCCAAGTAGCAGGGCCCAATGAGCAGTTCTTC,CASSQVAGPNEQFF
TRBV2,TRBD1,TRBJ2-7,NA,TGTGCCAGCAAAGGAGACAGGGGAAGGGAGCCTAGCTCCTACGAGCAGTACTTC,CASKGDRGREPSSYEQYF
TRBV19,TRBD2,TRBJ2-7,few,TGTGCCAGTAGTTTGGGACTAGCGGGAAGTATCCACGAGCAGTACTTC,CASSLGLAGSIHEQYF
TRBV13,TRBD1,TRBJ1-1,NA,TGTGCCAGCAGCTTCCGGACAGGGGGTCCGTACACTGAAGCTTTCTTT,CASSFRTGGPYTEAFF
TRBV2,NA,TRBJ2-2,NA,TGTGCCAGCAGTGCCGGGTGGGGGGAGCTGTTTTTT,CASSAGWGELFF